This T cell receptor beta chain was captured in a study of vaccination and CD4 T cells after COVID-19. Study summary: The makeup of the convalescents was six males and four females, two of them Hispanic.

Oncomine TCR Beta short-read sequencing was applied to DNA from cultured CD4+ T cells. Using its own MiXCR run on the PCR reads, TCRdb lists one record per CDR3 protein. The sample has more than 3,000 distinct CDR3 sequences; 71% are singletons. This clonotype has a handful of counts. The antigen is unknown. V lost 8 bases and J lost 13, with 16 bases in between. The CDR3 is 11 residues long. Germline CDR1 is MNHNS and CDR2 is SASEGT. As to treatment: approximately nine-day PBMC culture with coronavirus spike peptide pools or control peptides (ViraFEST assay). What was sequenced was CD4+ T cells from blood, cultured in vitro. This clonotype was sampled from a human donor who had recovered from COVID-19. The V gene is TRBV6-1, the J gene TRBJ2-3, with a tentative D call TRBD2 (6 bases). CDR3 region: CASRWEASEYF. In DNA form, the CDR3 reads TGTGCCAGCCGATGGGAGGCGAGCGAGTATTTT.